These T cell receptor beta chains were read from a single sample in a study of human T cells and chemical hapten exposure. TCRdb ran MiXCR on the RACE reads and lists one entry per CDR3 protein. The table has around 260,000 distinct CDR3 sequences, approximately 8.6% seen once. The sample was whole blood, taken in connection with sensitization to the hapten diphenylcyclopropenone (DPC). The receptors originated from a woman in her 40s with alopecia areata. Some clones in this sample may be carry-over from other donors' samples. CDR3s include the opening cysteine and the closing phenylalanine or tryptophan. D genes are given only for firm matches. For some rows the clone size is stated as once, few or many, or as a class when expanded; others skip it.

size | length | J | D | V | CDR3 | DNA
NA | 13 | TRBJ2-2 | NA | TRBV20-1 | CSAPLANTGELFF | TGCAGTGCGCCCCTCGCGAACACCGGGGAGCTGTTTTTT
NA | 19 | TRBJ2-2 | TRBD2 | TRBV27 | CASSLRGLAGGKATGELFF | TGTGCCAGCAGTTTAAGAGGACTAGCGGGAGGGAAGGCGACCGGGGAGCTGTTTTTT
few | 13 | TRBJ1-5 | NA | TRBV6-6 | CASSYSTGQPQHF | TGTGCCAGCAGTTACTCGACCGGCCAGCCCCAGCATTTT
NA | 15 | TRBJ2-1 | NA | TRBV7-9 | CASSSGQGLHDEQFF | TGTGCCAGCAGCTCAGGCCAGGGACTTCACGATGAGCAGTTCTTC
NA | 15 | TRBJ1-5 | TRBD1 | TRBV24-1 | CATSDAGTGNQPQHF | TGTGCCACCAGTGATGCCGGGACAGGCAATCAGCCCCAGCATTTT
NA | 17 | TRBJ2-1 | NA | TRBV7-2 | CASSSRGSFISYNEQFF | TGTGCCAGCAGCTCTAGAGGGTCCTTCATCTCCTACAATGAGCAGTTCTTC
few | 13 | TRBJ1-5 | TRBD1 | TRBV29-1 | CSVGDRGDQPQHF | TGCAGCGTTGGGGACAGGGGGGATCAGCCCCAGCATTTT
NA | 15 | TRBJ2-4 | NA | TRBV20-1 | CSARDRDVQKNIQYF | TGCAGTGCTAGAGACAGGGACGTACAGAAAAACATTCAGTACTTC
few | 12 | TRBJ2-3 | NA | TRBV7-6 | CASSLVGGTQYF | TGTGCCAGCAGCTTAGTAGGGGGAACGCAGTATTTT
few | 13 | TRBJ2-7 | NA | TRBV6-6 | CASTLAGSYEQYF | TGTGCCAGCACCCTGGCCGGATCCTACGAGCAGTACTTC
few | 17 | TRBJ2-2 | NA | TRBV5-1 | CASSLAQGRSHTGELFF | TGCGCCAGCAGCTTGGCCCAGGGGAGATCGCACACCGGGGAGCTGTTTTTT
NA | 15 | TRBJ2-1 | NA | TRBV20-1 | CSASSRDRRVYEQFF | TGCAGTGCTTCCTCCCGGGACCGGCGCGTTTATGAGCAGTTCTTC
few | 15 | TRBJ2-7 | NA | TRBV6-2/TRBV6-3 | CASSYSEIGSYEQYF | TGTGCCAGCAGCTATAGCGAGATTGGATCCTACGAGCAGTACTTC
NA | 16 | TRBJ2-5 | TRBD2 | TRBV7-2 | CASSSHGASGQETQYF | TGTGCCAGCAGCTCCCATGGGGCTAGCGGACAAGAGACCCAGTACTTC
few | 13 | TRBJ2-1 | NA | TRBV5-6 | CASSFSVYNEQFF | TGTGCCAGCAGCTTTAGCGTCTACAATGAGCAGTTCTTC
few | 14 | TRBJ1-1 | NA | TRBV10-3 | CAISSDSGHPRAFF | TGTGCCATCAGCTCGGACTCAGGCCACCCGCGAGCTTTCTTT
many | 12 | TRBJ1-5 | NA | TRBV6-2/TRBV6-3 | CASSFVNQPQHF | TGTGCCAGCAGTTTCGTAAATCAGCCCCAGCATTTT
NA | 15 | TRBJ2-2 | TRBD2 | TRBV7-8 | CASSRVGLAPGELFF | TGTGCCAGCAGTCGAGTGGGACTAGCCCCCGGGGAGCTGTTTTTT
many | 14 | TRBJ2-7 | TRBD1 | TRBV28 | CASRNQGASYEQYF | TGTGCCAGCAGAAACCAGGGGGCATCCTACGAGCAGTACTTC
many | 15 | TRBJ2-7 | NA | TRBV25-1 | CASSEWGTGSYEQYF | TGTGCCAGCAGTGAATGGGGGACGGGATCCTACGAGCAGTACTTC
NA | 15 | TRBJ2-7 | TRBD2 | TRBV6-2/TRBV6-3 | CASSFSGRPPYEQYF | TGTGCCAGCAGCTTTAGCGGGAGGCCTCCCTACGAGCAGTACTTC
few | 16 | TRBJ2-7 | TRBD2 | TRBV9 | CASSVGLSGATYEQYF | TGTGCCAGCAGCGTAGGTCTTAGCGGGGCCACCTACGAGCAGTACTTC
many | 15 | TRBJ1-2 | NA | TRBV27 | CASSPMIGGDYGYTF | TGTGCCAGCAGTCCCATGATCGGGGGGGACTATGGCTACACCTTC
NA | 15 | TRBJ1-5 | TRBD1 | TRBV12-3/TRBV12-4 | CASSPYGQGNQPQHF | TGTGCCAGCAGTCCCTACGGACAGGGCAATCAGCCCCAGCATTTT
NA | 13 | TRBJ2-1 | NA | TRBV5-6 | CASSPRDVNEQFF | TGTGCCAGCAGCCCGCGGGACGTGAATGAGCAGTTCTTC
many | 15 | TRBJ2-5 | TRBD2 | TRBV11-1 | CASSLMTSGTETQYF | TGTGCCAGCAGCTTAATGACTAGCGGTACAGAGACCCAGTACTTC
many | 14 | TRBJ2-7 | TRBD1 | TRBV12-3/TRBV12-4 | CASSRGQGAREQYF | TGTGCCAGCAGTCGGGGACAGGGGGCGCGAGAGCAGTACTTC
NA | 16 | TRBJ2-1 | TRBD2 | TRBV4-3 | CASSSWTSGSLNEQFF | TGCGCCAGCAGCTCCTGGACTAGCGGGAGCCTTAATGAGCAGTTCTTC
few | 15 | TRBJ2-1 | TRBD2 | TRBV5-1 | CASSPGLAGVDEQFF | TGCGCCAGCAGCCCGGGACTAGCGGGAGTCGATGAGCAGTTCTTC
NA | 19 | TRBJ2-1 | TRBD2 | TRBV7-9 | CASSRLGLGPTTPYNEQFF | TGTGCCAGCAGCCGACTGGGACTAGGCCCGACGACACCCTACAATGAGCAGTTCTTC
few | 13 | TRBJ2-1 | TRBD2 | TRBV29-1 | CSVETSGRNEQFF | TGCAGCGTTGAAACTAGCGGGAGGAATGAGCAGTTCTTC
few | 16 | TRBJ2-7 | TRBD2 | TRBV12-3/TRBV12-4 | CASSLGIAGGSYEQYF | TGTGCCAGCAGTTTAGGGATAGCGGGAGGGTCCTACGAGCAGTACTTC
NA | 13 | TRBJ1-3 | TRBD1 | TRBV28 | CASTNADRALIYF | TGTGCCAGCACGAACGCCGACAGGGCCCTCATATATTTT
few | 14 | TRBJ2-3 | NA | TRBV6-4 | CASSDPGSTDTQYF | TGTGCCAGCAGTGACCCAGGTAGCACAGATACGCAGTATTTT
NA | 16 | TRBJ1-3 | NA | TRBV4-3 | CASSQGPGSSGNTIYF | TGCGCCAGCAGCCAAGGCCCGGGGAGCTCTGGAAACACCATATATTTT
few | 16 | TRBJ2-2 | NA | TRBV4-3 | CASSQEPLVFAGELFF | TGCGCCAGCAGCCAAGAGCCGCTGGTCTTCGCCGGGGAGCTGTTTTTT
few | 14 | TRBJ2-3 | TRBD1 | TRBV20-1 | CSVKTGESTDTQYF | TGCAGTGTTAAAACAGGGGAAAGCACAGATACGCAGTATTTT